The 28 T cell receptor beta chains listed next were all sequenced from one sample in a study of blood T cell repertoires in COVID-19. The repertoire was sequenced with immunoSEQ multiplex PCR; TCRdb's copy has only in-frame clones and lacks some. This table has 200,000 to 250,000 clones, about nine tenths appearing once. Material for sequencing was peripheral blood. These receptors came from an older man with acute or convalescent COVID-19.

This clone showed up just once. CDR3 nucleotide sequence: TGTGCCACCAGTGGCACCCGTAGCCAAGAGACCCAGTACTTC. This translates into CATSGTRSQETQYF. The chain combines TRBV24-1 with TRBJ2-5, with unresolved D. The CDR3 totals 14 residues. With 5 bases removed from V and 1 base from J, the gap between germline ends came to 10 bases. Germline values: CDR1 KGHDR, CDR2 SFDVKD.

The chain employs TRBV4-3 and TRBJ1-1; tentative D call: TRBD1 (6 bases). Germline V CDR1 and CDR2: LGHNA, YSLEER. The CDR3 covers 16 residues. V dropped 4 bases and J dropped 1 base, with 16 bases sitting between them. CDR3: CASSPRAGAPNTEAFF. CDR3 coding DNA: TGCGCCAGCAGCCCGAGGGCGGGGGCCCCGAACACTGAAGCTTTCTTT.

V and J are TRBV4-2 and TRBJ2-7; 8 bases line up with TRBD2. Germline CDR1 and CDR2: LGHNA and YNFKEQ. This CDR3 has 16 residues. Trimming at V came to 0 bases and at J to 2 bases, leaving 6 bases not matched to a gene. CDR3 DNA: TGTGCCAGCAGCCAAGAATACACTAGCGGACCCTACGAGCAGTACGTC. It translates to CASSQEYTSGPYEQYV.

The chain uses TRBV24-1 and TRBJ2-2; no clear D. The CDR3 is 15 residues long. Trimming left V 9 bases short and J 5 bases short, with 18 bases between. Germline CDR1 is KGHDR and CDR2 is SFDVKD. The CDR3 sequence is CATAPRGLPTGELFF. In DNA form, the CDR3 reads TGTGCCACCGCCCCCCGTGGCCTTCCTACCGGGGAGCTGTTTTTT.

The chain employs TRBV28 and TRBJ1-5, with 8 positions matching TRBD1. This CDR3 is 16 amino acids long. The V segment lost 5 bases and the J segment 0 bases; nucleotides outside the gene matches: 6. Per the germline V gene, CDR1 is MDHEN and CDR2 is SYDVKM. CDR3 DNA: TGTGCCAGCAGTCCAGGGGGCTCTGATAGCAATCAGCCCCAGCATTTT. This gives the protein CASSPGGSDSNQPQHF.

The chain employs TRBV7-3 and TRBJ1-1, with a weak D call TRBD1 (6 bases). This CDR3 region has 15 residues. Germline CDR1 reads SGHTA; CDR2 reads FQGTGA. V lost 3 bases and J 5 bases, leaving 16 bases between the germline ends. The CDR3 reads CASSFDAGVMTEAFF. The DNA for the CDR3 is TGTGCCAGCAGCTTTGACGCAGGGGTGATGACTGAAGCTTTCTTT.

V is TRBV5-1 and J is TRBJ2-3, with 8 bases fitting TRBD2. This CDR3 has 14 amino acids. V gave up 2 bases and J gave up 1 base; unmatched junction bases: 0. Germline V lookup: CDR1 SGHRS, CDR2 YFSETQ. CDR3: CASSLLAGTDTQYF. In DNA form, the CDR3 reads TGCGCCAGCAGCTTACTAGCGGGCACAGATACGCAGTATTTT.

The CDR3 bases are TGTGCCAGCAGCCTTACTAGCGGGGAAGAGACCCAGTACTTC. It translates to CASSLTSGEETQYF. The chain couples TRBV3-1 (or the pseudogene TRBV3-2) to TRBJ2-5, with 10 bases identical to TRBD2. V was clipped by 4 bases and J by 3 bases; unmatched bases: 2. The CDR3 sequence is 14 residues long. CDR1 is LGHDT and CDR2 is YNNKEL in the germline V gene (reference sequence).

This chain links TRBV29-1 with TRBJ1-5, with 8 bases identical to TRBD1. The J segment lost 4 bases and the V segment lost 5 bases, leaving 7 bases of the junction unmatched. The germline V gene encodes CDR1 SQVTM and CDR2 ANQGSEA. CDR3 length equals 14 residues. CDR3 sequence (DNA): TGCAGCGTTCACGATGGGACAGGTAATCAGCCCCAGCATTTT. The encoded protein is CSVHDGTGNQPQHF.

The V and J genes are TRBV7-3 and TRBJ2-1, with TRBD2 as a possible D gene (6 bases). The V and J ends lost 0 bases and 0 bases respectively, with 9 bases between them. There are 16 residues in the CDR3. The germline V gene has CDR1 SGHTA and CDR2 FQGTGA. CDR3 amino acids: CASSLTGGDSYNEQFF. The CDR3 nucleotides are TGTGCCAGCAGCTTAACTGGAGGGGACTCCTACAATGAGCAGTTCTTC.

The chain recombines TRBV14 with TRBJ2-7; D is possibly TRBD1 (7 bases). The CDR3 spans 16 residues. From germline, CDR1 is SGHDN and CDR2 FVKESK. Trimming removed 3 bases at V and 4 bases at J, with 19 bases between. CDR3 bases: TGTGCCAGCAGCCACGCCAGGGGGGACAACCCTTACGAGCAGTACGTC. It encodes CASSHARGDNPYEQYV.

This clone was observed a single time. This chain joins TRBV6-5 and TRBJ1-4, with D perhaps matching TRBD1 (5 bases). This CDR3 has 14 amino acids. Germline V gene sequence: CDR1 MNHEY, CDR2 SVGAGI. The V and J ends lost 11 bases and 0 bases respectively, with 13 bases between them. The CDR3 reads CARPRVSTNEKLFF. CDR3 DNA: TGTGCCCGACCCAGGGTTTCAACTAATGAAAAACTGTTTTTT.

V and J are TRBV6-6 and TRBJ2-1, with D hard to call. This CDR3 spans 12 amino acids. CDR1 and CDR2 from the germline V gene are MNHNY and SVGAGI (reference sequence). Trimming pared 4 bases from V and 8 bases from J, leaving 9 bases between. The CDR3 spells CASSSGPDEQFF. The CDR3 DNA sequence: TGTGCCAGCAGTTCAGGTCCCGATGAGCAGTTCTTC.

V usage is TRBV27 and J usage is TRBJ2-7, with TRBD2 matching 10 bases. CDR1 is MNHEY, CDR2 SMNVEV, per germline (reference sequence). The CDR3 covers 14 residues. Trimming at V came to 6 bases and at J to 2 bases, leaving 4 bases not matched to a gene. The CDR3 sequence is CASSIAGGPYEQYF. Written as DNA, the CDR3 is TGTGCCAGCAGCATAGCGGGAGGCCCCTACGAGCAGTACTTC.

This clone has just one count. The rearrangement joins TRBV5-1 to TRBJ2-1; 8 nucleotides match TRBD1. CDR3 length equals 15 residues. CDR1 SGHRS and CDR2 YFSETQ come from the germline V gene. The V segment lost 5 bases and the J segment 5 bases; nucleotides outside the gene matches: 9. The CDR3 DNA follows: TGCGCCAGCAGAGCACCGGGACAGGTTAACAATGAGCAGTTCTTC. Translated, it gives CASRAPGQVNNEQFF.

This rearrangement joins TRBV19 to TRBJ2-1; the match to TRBD2 covers 11 bases. In germline, CDR1 is LNHDA, CDR2 SQIVND (reference sequence). This CDR3 contains 13 residues. Unmatched junction bases numbered 10, after V lost 5 bases and J lost 16 bases. The CDR3 is CASSRGTSGSPFF. The CDR3 DNA follows: TGTGCCAGTAGTCGCGGGACTAGCGGAAGCCCATTCTTC.

This rearrangement joins TRBV5-1 to TRBJ2-5; tentative D call: TRBD1 (6 bases). Looked up from germline, CDR1 is SGHRS and CDR2 is YFSETQ. Trimming cost V 4 bases and J 5 bases, with 12 bases left between them. This CDR3 has 13 amino acids. Here the CDR3 DNA reads TGCGCCAGCAGCCTACAGGGAAGCGAGACCCAGTACTTC. It yields the protein CASSLQGSETQYF. Combining the CDR3 with reference TRBV5-1 and TRBJ2-5 gives the whole variable domain KAGVTQTPRYLIKTRGQQVTLSCSPISGHRSVSWYQQTPGQGLQFLFEYFSETQRNKGNFPGRFSGRQFSNSRSEMNVSTLELGDSALYLCASSLQGSETQYFGPGTRLLVL.

The chain joins TRBV15 to TRBJ2-3; no reliable D call. The CDR3 sequence is 13 residues long. Trimming shortened V by 3 bases and J by 5 bases, and 9 bases separated the two germline ends. In germline, CDR1 is LNHNV, CDR2 YYDKDF (reference sequence). The CDR3 loop reads CATSRSVEDTQYF. The CDR3 DNA follows: TGTGCCACCAGCAGGAGTGTCGAAGATACGCAGTATTTT.

The V call is TRBV21-1, the J call TRBJ1-6; the table gives TRBD1 as D, unverified against the DNA. TRBV21-1 is a pseudogene locus. The CDR3 runs 15 residues. CDR3 sequence (DNA): TGTGCCAGCAGCCCCCGGGACAGGCTGAATTCACCCCTCCACTTT. This codes for CASSPRDRLNSPLHF.

The chain couples TRBV11-2 to TRBJ2-5; D might be TRBD1 (6 bases). The length of the CDR3 is 13 residues. Germline loops: CDR1 SGHAT, CDR2 FQNNGV. Trimming left V 7 bases short and J 3 bases short, with 12 bases between. CDR3 residues: CASNQNREETQYF. The DNA for the CDR3 is TGTGCCAGCAACCAAAACAGGGAAGAGACCCAGTACTTC. Filled out from reference TRBV11-2 and TRBJ2-5, the complete variable domain reads EAGVAQSPRYKIIEKRQSVAFWCNPISGHATLYWYQQILGQGPKLLIQFQNNGVVDDSQLPKDRFSAERLKGVDSTLKIQPAKLEDSAVYLCASNQNREETQYFGPGTRLLVL.

V usage is TRBV2 and J usage is TRBJ2-5, with TRBD2 as a possible D gene (6 bases). The CDR3 sequence is 13 residues long. The V gene lost 9 bases and the J gene lost 5 bases, with 16 bases spanning the gap. Germline lookup yields CDR1 SNHLY and CDR2 FYNNEI. The CDR3 region has the DNA TGTGCCAGGGGCGGGGTGGAGGGGGAGACCCAGTACTTC. Translated, it gives CARGGVEGETQYF.

V and J are TRBV6-5 and TRBJ2-3; 8 bases match TRBD2. Germline CDR1 is MNHEY and CDR2 is SVGAGI. V was pared by 8 bases and J by 5 bases, with 0 bases of the junction left unmatched. The CDR3 has 11 residues. The chain's CDR3 is CASRGGDTQYF. As DNA, the CDR3 is TGTGCCAGCCGGGGGGGAGATACGCAGTATTTT.

V usage is TRBV11-3 and J usage is TRBJ2-1; a weak D match, TRBD1 (6 bases). Germline CDR1 reads SGHNT; CDR2 reads YENEEA. V dropped 4 bases and J dropped 8 bases, with 18 bases sitting between them. The CDR3 has 15 residues. Here the CDR3 reads CASSSRTGQRHEQFF. The CDR3 nucleotides read TGTGCCAGCAGCTCTCGAACTGGACAGCGCCATGAGCAGTTCTTC.

The rearrangement uses TRBV18 and TRBJ1-2; tentatively, D is TRBD1 (6 bases). The germline V gene encodes CDR1 KGHSH and CDR2 LQKENI. The CDR3 covers 16 residues. V lost 3 bases to trimming and J lost 2 bases, with 16 bases between them. The CDR3 sequence is CASSPTDRSLNYGYTF. CDR3 nucleotides: TGTGCCAGCTCACCCACGGACAGATCCTTAAACTATGGCTACACCTTC.

The rearrangement links TRBV28 to TRBJ1-3; 9 bases fit TRBD1. The CDR3 is made up of 15 amino acids. With V trimmed by 3 bases and J by 4 bases, 4 bases remained unmatched. Looked up from germline, CDR1 is MDHEN and CDR2 is SYDVKM. CDR3 region: CASSFTQGAGNTIYF. In nucleotides, the CDR3 is TGTGCCAGCAGTTTCACACAGGGGGCAGGAAACACCATATATTTT.

This chain joins TRBV28 and TRBJ1-6; tentatively, D is TRBD1 (6 bases). Trimming pared 7 bases from V and 13 bases from J, leaving 14 bases between. The CDR3 loop spans 12 amino acids. From germline, CDR1 is MDHEN and CDR2 SYDVKM. CDR3: CASTPPRGPLHF. CDR3 DNA sequence: TGTGCCAGCACACCCCCCAGGGGCCCCCTCCACTTT. Based on the CDR3 plus reference TRBV28 and TRBJ1-6, the full variable domain is DVKVTQSSRYLVKRTGEKVFLECVQDMDHENMFWYRQDPGLGLRLIYFSYDVKMKEKGDIPEGYSVSREKKERFSLILESASTNQTSMYLCASTPPRGPLHFGNGTRLTVT.

The chain has TRBV27 and TRBJ2-1; no clear D gene. Germline CDR1 is MNHEY and CDR2 is SMNVEV (reference sequence). The CDR3 has 15 residues. V gave up 7 bases and J gave up 4 bases, with 17 bases separating them. DNA for the CDR3: TGTGCCAGCATTCCAGACACGACCAGTTACAATGAGCAGTTCTTC. Its translation is CASIPDTTSYNEQFF.

This chain links TRBV11-3 with TRBJ1-6; D not certain. Looked up from germline, CDR1 is SGHNT and CDR2 is YENEEA. Trimming stripped 5 bases from V and 6 bases from J, with 20 bases between. The CDR3 covers 17 residues. The CDR3, as DNA: TGTGCCAGCAGCCCCGGAGGGAGCGAGGGCCTTAATTCACCCCTCCACTTT. Encoded protein: CASSPGGSEGLNSPLHF.